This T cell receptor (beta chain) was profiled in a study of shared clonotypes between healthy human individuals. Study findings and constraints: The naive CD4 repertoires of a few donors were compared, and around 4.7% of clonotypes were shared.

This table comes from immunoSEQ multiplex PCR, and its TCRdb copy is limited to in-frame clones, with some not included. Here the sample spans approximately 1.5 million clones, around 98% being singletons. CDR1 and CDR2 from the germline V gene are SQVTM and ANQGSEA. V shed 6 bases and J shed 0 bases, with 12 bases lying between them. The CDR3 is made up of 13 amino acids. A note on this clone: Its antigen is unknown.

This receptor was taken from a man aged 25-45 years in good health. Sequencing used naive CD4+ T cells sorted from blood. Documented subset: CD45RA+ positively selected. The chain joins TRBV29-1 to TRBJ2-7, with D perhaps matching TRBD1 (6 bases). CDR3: CSVTRGSSYEQYF. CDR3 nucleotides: TGCAGCGTAACAAGGGGGAGCTCCTACGAGCAGTACTTC.